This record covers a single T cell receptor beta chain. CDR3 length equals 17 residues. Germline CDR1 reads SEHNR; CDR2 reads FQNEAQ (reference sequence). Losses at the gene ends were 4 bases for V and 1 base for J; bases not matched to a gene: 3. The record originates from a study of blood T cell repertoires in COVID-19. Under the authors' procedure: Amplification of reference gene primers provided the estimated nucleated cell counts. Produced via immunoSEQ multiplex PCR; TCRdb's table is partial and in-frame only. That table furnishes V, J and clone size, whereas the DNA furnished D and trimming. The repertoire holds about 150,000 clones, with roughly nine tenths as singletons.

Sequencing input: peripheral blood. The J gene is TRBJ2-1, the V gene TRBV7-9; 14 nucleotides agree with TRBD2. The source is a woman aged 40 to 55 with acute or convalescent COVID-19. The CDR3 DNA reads TGTGCCAGCAGCTCGACTAGCGGGAGGGCTTCCTACAATGAGCAGTTCTTC. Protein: CASSSTSGRASYNEQFF.